The rows below give T cell receptor beta chains drawn from one sample of a study of beta chain features in type 1 diabetes. The repertoire was sequenced with immunoSEQ multiplex PCR; TCRdb's copy has only in-frame clones and lacks some. The repertoire holds some 290,000 clones, about 24% seen once, with 0.012% in the top ten. Material: naive CD4+ T cells from blood. The receptors were gathered from a woman aged 25 to 45 with type 1 diabetes. CDR3s include the opening cysteine and the closing phenylalanine or tryptophan. Each record gives: CDR3 length, V gene, J gene, clone size, D gene, CDR3 protein, CDR3 DNA. The D gene is left open where the match is weak. Some rows have no size entry. The others give once, few or many, or a class for an expanded clone.

>19|TRBV19|TRBJ2-6|few|-
CASSTYIGLPNSGANVLTF
TGTGCCAGTAGTACATACATCGGACTGCCAAACTCTGGGGCCAACGTCCTGACTTTC
>16|TRBV21-1|TRBJ2-7|-|-
CASSQTTNRVTYEQYF
TGTGCCAGCAGCCAGACTACTAATAGGGTGACCTACGAGCAGTACTTC
>13|TRBV2|TRBJ2-3|few|-
CASSDIGTDTQYF
TGTGCCAGCAGTGATATAGGCACAGATACGCAGTATTTT
>16|TRBV9|TRBJ2-3|-|-
CASSVVGEVGSDTQYF
TGTGCCAGCAGCGTAGTCGGGGAGGTGGGTTCAGATACGCAGTATTTT
>12|TRBV15|TRBJ2-2|-|-
CATSGGAGELFF
TGTGCCACCAGCGGAGGAGCCGGGGAGCTGTTTTTT
>14|TRBV18|TRBJ1-2|few|-
CASSPGAGSYGYTF
TGTGCCAGCTCACCGGGCGCCGGATCCTATGGCTACACCTTC
>16|TRBV15|TRBJ2-1|few|TRBD2
CATRELAGGSYNEQFF
TGTGCCACCAGAGAACTAGCGGGGGGCTCCTACAATGAGCAGTTCTTC
>15|TRBV6-5|TRBJ2-7|few|TRBD1
CASSYWTGDPYEQYF
TGTGCCAGCAGTTACTGGACAGGCGACCCCTACGAGCAGTACTTC
>15|TRBV27|TRBJ2-5|-|-
CASSPSQGYWETQYF
TGTGCCAGCAGTCCCTCACAGGGTTACTGGGAGACCCAGTACTTC
>13|TRBV2|TRBJ1-1|few|-
CASASDRNTEAFF
TGTGCCAGCGCCTCGGACAGAAACACTGAAGCTTTCTTT
>14|TRBV6-1|TRBJ1-4|-|-
CASSGGGAEEKLFF
TGTGCCAGCAGTGGAGGTGGAGCGGAAGAAAAACTGTTTTTT
>14|TRBV6-5|TRBJ2-3|-|-
CASSFLTTQDTQYF
TGTGCCAGCAGTTTCTTGACTACCCAAGATACGCAGTATTTT
>12|TRBV7-9|TRBJ1-1|-|-
CASSLLNLAAFF
TGTGCCAGCAGCTTACTGAATCTGGCAGCTTTCTTT
>15|TRBV7-9|TRBJ2-7|few|-
CASSLRLGQGYEQYF
TGTGCCAGCAGCTTACGACTAGGGCAAGGGTACGAGCAGTACTTC
>16|TRBV5-1|TRBJ2-4|-|TRBD1
CASSPRDSRTENIQYF
TGCGCCAGCAGCCCCCGGGACAGCCGAACAGAAAACATTCAGTACTTC
>17|TRBV5-4|TRBJ2-2|few|TRBD2
CASSFGLAGMNTGELFF
TGTGCCAGCAGCTTCGGACTAGCGGGAATGAACACCGGGGAGCTGTTTTTT
>13|TRBV30|TRBJ1-1|few|TRBD1
CAWSRKGAEGAFF
TGTGCCTGGAGTAGAAAGGGGGCCGAGGGTGCTTTCTTT
>15|TRBV4-1|TRBJ2-3|-|-
CASSQDQGMADTQYF
TGCGCCAGCAGCCAAGATCAGGGGATGGCAGATACGCAGTATTTT
>13|TRBV7-9|TRBJ1-1|few|-
CASSLRSEPEAFF
TGTGCCAGCAGCTTACGCTCTGAACCGGAGGCTTTCTTT
>15|TRBV6-1|TRBJ2-4|-|TRBD2
CASSDGGRTKNIQYF
TGTGCCAGCAGTGACGGCGGGAGAACCAAAAACATTCAGTACTTC
>15|TRBV15|TRBJ2-5|few|-
CATSSPRGSQETQYF
TGTGCCACCAGCAGTCCAAGGGGGTCCCAAGAGACCCAGTACTTC
>14|TRBV18|TRBJ1-2|-|-
CASSQLRENYGYTF
TGTGCCAGCTCACAGTTACGAGAAAACTATGGCTACACCTTC
>16|TRBV13|TRBJ2-1|-|TRBD2
CASSRGGGRIGNEQFF
TGTGCCAGCAGCCGCGGGGGGGGAAGGATAGGCAATGAGCAGTTCTTC
>15|TRBV14|TRBJ2-5|few|TRBD1
CASSRGTGHGETQYF
TGTGCCAGCAGCCGAGGGACAGGCCACGGAGAGACCCAGTACTTC
>11|TRBV6-5|TRBJ2-1|-|-
CASRTGNEQFF
TGTGCCAGCAGAACAGGCAATGAGCAGTTCTTC
>14|TRBV28|TRBJ1-1|-|-
CASSSTALNTEAFF
TGTGCCAGCAGCTCGACAGCCTTGAACACTGAAGCTTTCTTT
>14|TRBV14|TRBJ2-2|few|-
CASSQVGGVGELFF
TGTGCCAGCAGCCAAGTAGGTGGAGTCGGGGAGCTGTTTTTT
>13|TRBV7-8|TRBJ1-1|-|-
CASSWTVNTEAFF
TGTGCCAGCAGCTGGACAGTAAACACTGAAGCTTTCTTT
>15|TRBV29-1|TRBJ2-6|few|TRBD1
CSVRDRDPGANVLTF
TGCAGCGTCCGGGACAGGGACCCTGGGGCCAACGTCCTGACTTTC
>15|TRBV5-1|TRBJ2-1|few|TRBD2
CASSPSSGSYNEQFF
TGCGCCAGCAGCCCATCTAGCGGCTCCTACAATGAGCAGTTCTTC
>15|TRBV21-1|TRBJ2-5|few|-
CASSPQGPGQETQYF
TGTGCCAGCAGCCCACAGGGGCCCGGCCAAGAGACCCAGTACTTC
>13|TRBV4-1|TRBJ2-7|-|-
CASSLYSSYEQYF
TGCGCCAGCAGCCTATATAGCTCCTACGAGCAGTACTTC
>12|TRBV19|TRBJ1-1|-|-
CASKWQNTEAFF
TGTGCCAGTAAGTGGCAGAACACTGAAGCTTTCTTT
>12|TRBV29-1|TRBJ2-1|-|-
CSIYREGYEQFF
TGCAGCATTTACAGGGAAGGGTATGAGCAGTTCTTC
>13|TRBV10-3|TRBJ2-7|-|-
CAVTTGDRVEQYF
TGTGCCGTTACGACGGGAGACCGTGTCGAGCAGTACTTC
>13|TRBV29-1|TRBJ2-4|few|-
CSVAPVAKNIQYF
TGCAGCGTTGCGCCGGTGGCCAAAAACATTCAGTACTTC
>14|TRBV5-1|TRBJ2-5|once|-
CATRRPGLQETQYF
TGCGCCACCAGGAGGCCGGGATTGCAAGAGACCCAGTACTTC
>13|TRBV30|TRBJ2-1|-|TRBD2
CASLPTSGRGQFF
TGTGCCTCTCTACCGACTAGCGGGAGGGGGCAGTTCTTC
>14|TRBV30|TRBJ2-1|few|TRBD2
CAWSSKLLADEQFF
TGTGCCTGGAGTTCCAAACTCCTAGCGGATGAGCAGTTCTTC
>13|TRBV30|TRBJ1-2|once|-
CAWSWAGELGYTF
TGTGCCTGGAGTTGGGCGGGAGAGCTGGGCTACACCTTC
>14|TRBV9|TRBJ1-1|few|-
CASSTRSGEAEAFF
TGTGCCAGCAGCACCCGGTCGGGGGAGGCTGAAGCTTTCTTT